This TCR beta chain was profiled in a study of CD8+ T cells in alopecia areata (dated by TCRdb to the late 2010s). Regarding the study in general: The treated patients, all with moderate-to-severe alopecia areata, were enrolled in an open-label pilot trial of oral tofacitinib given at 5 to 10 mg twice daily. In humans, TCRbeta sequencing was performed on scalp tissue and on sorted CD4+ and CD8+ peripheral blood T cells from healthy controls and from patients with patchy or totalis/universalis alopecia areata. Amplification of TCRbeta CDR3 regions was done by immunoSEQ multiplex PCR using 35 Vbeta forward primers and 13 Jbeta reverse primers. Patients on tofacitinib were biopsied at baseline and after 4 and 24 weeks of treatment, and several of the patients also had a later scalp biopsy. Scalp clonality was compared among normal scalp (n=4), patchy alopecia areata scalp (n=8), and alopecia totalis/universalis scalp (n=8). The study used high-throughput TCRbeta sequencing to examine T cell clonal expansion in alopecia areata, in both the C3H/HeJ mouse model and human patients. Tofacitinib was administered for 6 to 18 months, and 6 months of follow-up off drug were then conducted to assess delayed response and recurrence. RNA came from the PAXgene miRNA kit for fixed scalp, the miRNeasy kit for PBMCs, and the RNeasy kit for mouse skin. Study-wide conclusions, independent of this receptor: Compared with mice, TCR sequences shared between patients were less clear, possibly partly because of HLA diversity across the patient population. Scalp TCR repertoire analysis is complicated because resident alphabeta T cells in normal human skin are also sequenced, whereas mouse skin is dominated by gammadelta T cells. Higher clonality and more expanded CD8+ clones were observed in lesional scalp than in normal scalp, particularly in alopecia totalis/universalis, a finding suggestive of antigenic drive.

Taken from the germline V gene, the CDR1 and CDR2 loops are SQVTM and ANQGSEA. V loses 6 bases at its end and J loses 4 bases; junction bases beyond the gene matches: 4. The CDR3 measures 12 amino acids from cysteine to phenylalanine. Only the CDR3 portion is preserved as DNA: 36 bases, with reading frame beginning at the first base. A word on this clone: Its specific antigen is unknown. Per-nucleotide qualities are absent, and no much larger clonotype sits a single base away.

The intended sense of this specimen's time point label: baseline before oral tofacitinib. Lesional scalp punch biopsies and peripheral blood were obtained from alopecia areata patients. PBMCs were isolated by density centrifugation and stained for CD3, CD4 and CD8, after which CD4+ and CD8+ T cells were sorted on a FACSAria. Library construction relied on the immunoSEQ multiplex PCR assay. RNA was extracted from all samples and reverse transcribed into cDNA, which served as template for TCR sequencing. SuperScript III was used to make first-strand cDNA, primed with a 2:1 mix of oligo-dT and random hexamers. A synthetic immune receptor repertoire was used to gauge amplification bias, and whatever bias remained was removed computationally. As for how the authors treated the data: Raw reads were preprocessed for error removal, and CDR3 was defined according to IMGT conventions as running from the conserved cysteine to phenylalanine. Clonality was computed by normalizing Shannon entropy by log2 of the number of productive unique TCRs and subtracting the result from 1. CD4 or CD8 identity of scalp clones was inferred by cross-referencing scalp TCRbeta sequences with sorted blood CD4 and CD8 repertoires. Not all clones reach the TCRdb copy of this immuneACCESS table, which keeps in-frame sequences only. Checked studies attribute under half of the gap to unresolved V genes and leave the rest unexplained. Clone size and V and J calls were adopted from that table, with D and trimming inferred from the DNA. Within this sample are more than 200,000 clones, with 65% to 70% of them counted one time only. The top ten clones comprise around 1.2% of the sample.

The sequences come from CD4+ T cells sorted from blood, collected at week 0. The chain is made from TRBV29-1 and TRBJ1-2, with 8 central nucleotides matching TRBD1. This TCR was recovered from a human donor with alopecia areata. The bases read TGCAGCGTAGGGACAGGCCTCTATGGCTACACCTTC. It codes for CSVGTGLYGYTF. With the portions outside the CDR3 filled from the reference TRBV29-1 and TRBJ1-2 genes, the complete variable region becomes SAVISQKPSRDICQRGTSLTIQCQVDSQVTMMFWYRQQPGQSLTLIATANQGSEATYESGFVIDKFPISRPNLTFSTLTVSNMSPEDSSIYLCSVGTGLYGYTFGSGTRLTVV.